The clone carrying this T cell receptor beta chain showed up many times. As yet, its antigen is unknown. The data were taken from a study of early T cells in non-severe SARS-CoV-2 infection. The wider study: Investigators sequenced bulk RNA drawn from unsorted whole blood, and chains remained unpaired.

Tagging with unique molecular identifiers was applied to individual cDNA molecules. One entry per CDR3 protein, called by TCRdb with MiXCR from the 5' RACE reads. The sample contains approximately 67,000 distinct CDR3 sequences, about 9.9% of which appear only once. Study-level findings and limits: Missing private and CD4 specificities, VDJdb matching favored anti-spike CD8 responses.

The sample was whole blood. The source is an adult who was a healthcare worker with PCR-confirmed SARS-CoV-2 infection or an uninfected control (not recorded which).

The CDR3 spells CASSPTSGGQTQYF. In nucleotides, the CDR3 is TGTGCCAGTAGTCCGACTAGCGGGGGTCAGACCCAGTACTTC. The V gene is TRBV19, the J gene TRBJ2-5; TRBD2 matches 12 bases. The CDR3 extends over 14 amino acids. Germline CDR1 reads LNHDA; CDR2 reads SQIVND (reference sequence). J was trimmed by 6 bases and V by 5 bases; bases with no gene match: 4.